A few counts support the clone carrying this T cell receptor beta chain. The target antigen is unknown. Germline V gene data show CDR1 as MNHNS and CDR2 as SASEGT. Trimming left V 3 bases short and J 2 bases short, with 7 bases between. CDR3 size: 13 residues. The sample comes from a study of identical twins. Study-level points and caveats: Twins showed weaker excess sharing in their beta out-of-frame sequences. Zero-insertion results could be subject to partial confounding by invariant MAIT and iNKT cells. Those out-of-frame alpha sequences shared by twins showed an excess of low generation probability.

Unique molecular identifiers were present on cDNA, and template switching added a universal primer site. Each CDR3 protein gets one entry after TCRdb re-called the 5' RACE reads with MiXCR. The sample has hundreds of thousands of distinct CDR3 sequences; approximately 13% are singletons. The same sample was also used in a study of yellow fever vaccine responses in identical twins.

This receptor was identified in a woman between 18 and 30 years old in good health. Input material: CD8+ T cells sorted from blood. The chain combines TRBV6-1 with TRBJ1-2; unclear D gene. CDR3 sequence (DNA): TGTGCCAGCAGTGACGCAGAAAACTATGGCTACACCTTC. Encoded protein: CASSDAENYGYTF.